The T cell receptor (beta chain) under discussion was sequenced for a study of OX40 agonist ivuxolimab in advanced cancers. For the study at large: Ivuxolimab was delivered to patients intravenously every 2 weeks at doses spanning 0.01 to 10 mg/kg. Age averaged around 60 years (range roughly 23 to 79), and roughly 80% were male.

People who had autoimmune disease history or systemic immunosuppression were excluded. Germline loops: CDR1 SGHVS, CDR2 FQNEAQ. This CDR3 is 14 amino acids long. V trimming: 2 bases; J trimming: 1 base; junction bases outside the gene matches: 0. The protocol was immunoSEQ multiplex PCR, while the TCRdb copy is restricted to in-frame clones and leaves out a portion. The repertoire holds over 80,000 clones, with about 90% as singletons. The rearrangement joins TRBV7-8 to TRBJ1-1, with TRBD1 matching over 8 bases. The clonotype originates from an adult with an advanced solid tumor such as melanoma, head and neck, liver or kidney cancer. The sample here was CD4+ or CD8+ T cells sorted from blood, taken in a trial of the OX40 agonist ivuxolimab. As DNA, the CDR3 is TGTGCCAGCAGCTTACAGGGGGCGAACACTGAAGCTTTCTTT. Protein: CASSLQGANTEAFF.